This T cell receptor (beta chain) was identified in a study of neurological immune-mediated disorders. This CDR3 comprises 17 residues. Germline V lookup: CDR1 SGHDT, CDR2 YYEEEE. The J segment lost 1 base and the V segment lost 4 bases, leaving 6 bases of the junction unmatched. By 5'RACE with 10-nucleotide random UMIs, the cDNA was made. Sequencing runs each generated in excess of 200 million TCR-beta sequences derived from 15-18 subjects. TCRdb redid the calling of the 5' RACE reads with MiXCR, one entry per CDR3 protein. This sample has tens of thousands of distinct CDR3 sequences, with 20% to 30% found just once. Broader study findings: The greatest TCR clonal expansion occurred in HTLV-1-associated myelopathy and the least in multiple sclerosis, which fell below healthy controls.

This sample's time point: technical triplicate 2. The starting material, 2 million PBMCs stored at -80 C, gave rise to the unsorted libraries. This clonotype showed up many times. Its antigen remains unidentified. The chain recombines TRBV5-6 with TRBJ2-7, with 15 bases fitting TRBD2. The receptor was isolated from a man aged 55 to 70 with HTLV-1-associated myelopathy (HAM/TSP). Sequencing was performed on PBMCs. DNA of the CDR3: TGTGCCAGCAGCCTAAGGACTAGCGGGAGGGAGTCCTACGAGCAGTACTTC. Translating it yields CASSLRTSGRESYEQYF.